The 9 T cell receptor beta chains in this list originate from one sample, sequenced in a study of long-term antiretroviral therapy in people with HIV. Researchers ran immunoSEQ v3.0 at survey level. TCRdb's table, derived via immunoSEQ multiplex PCR, lists solely in-frame clones and lacks some. The table lists under 30,000 clones, 85% to 95% of them singletons. The sample here was unsorted PBMCs, taken almost 5 years after starting antiretroviral therapy. These receptors all come from a woman between 50 and 59 years old with HIV.

V and J are TRBV28 and TRBJ2-2, with 7 bases fitting TRBD2. Looked up from germline, CDR1 is MDHEN and CDR2 is SYDVKM. Unmatched junction bases numbered 7, after V lost 1 base and J lost 5 bases. The CDR3 is made up of 16 amino acids. Here the CDR3 reads CASSLSGLAETGELFF. Here the CDR3 DNA reads TGTGCCAGCAGTTTATCGGGCCTAGCGGAGACCGGGGAGCTGTTTTTT.

The chain uses TRBV2 and TRBJ1-5; D is possibly TRBD1 (6 bases). In germline, CDR1 is SNHLY, CDR2 FYNNEI. V was trimmed by 4 bases and J by 4 bases, leaving 11 bases between them. The CDR3 is 14 residues long. The CDR3 loop reads CASSGQDGNQPQHF. CDR3 nucleotide sequence: TGTGCCAGCAGTGGACAGGACGGGAATCAGCCCCAGCATTTT.

This chain joins TRBV5-1 and TRBJ1-4; no reliable D call. Trimming removed 0 bases at V and 5 bases at J, with 8 bases between. The CDR3 has 14 amino acids. Germline V lookup: CDR1 SGHRS, CDR2 YFSETQ. For the CDR3, the DNA is TGCGCCAGCAGCTTGGGGCCAGTGAATGAAAAACTGTTTTTT. The encoded protein is CASSLGPVNEKLFF.

The chain has TRBV5-6 and TRBJ2-1, with a weak D call TRBD1 (6 bases). CDR1 is SGHDT and CDR2 is YYEEEE in the germline V gene. The CDR3 totals 16 residues. The ends were cut back, 0 bases at V and 2 bases at J, with 12 bases in the middle. The CDR3 nucleotides read TGTGCCAGCAGCTTGGGAGGGGGAGTAGCCTACAATGAGCAGTTCTTC. This gives the protein CASSLGGGVAYNEQFF.

This clone was seen a handful of times. This CDR3 reads CASSGLAVYNEQFF. As DNA, the CDR3 is TGTGCCAGCAGTGGACTAGCGGTTTACAATGAGCAGTTCTTC. J is TRBJ2-1 and V is TRBV2, with 9 bases that match TRBD2. The CDR3 is 14 residues long. Germline V gene data show CDR1 as SNHLY and CDR2 as FYNNEI. V lost 4 bases, J lost 4 bases, and 2 bases stayed unmatched.

This chain joins TRBV5-1 and TRBJ2-5, with D maybe TRBD2 (6 bases). CDR1 SGHRS and CDR2 YFSETQ come from the germline V gene. Trimming stripped 4 bases from V and 5 bases from J, with 12 bases between. CDR3 size: 13 residues. The CDR3 protein is CASSITSRETQYF. The DNA of the CDR3 is TGCGCCAGCAGCATTACTAGCCGGGAGACCCAGTACTTC. The variable domain in full, completed from reference TRBV5-1 and TRBJ2-5, reads KAGVTQTPRYLIKTRGQQVTLSCSPISGHRSVSWYQQTPGQGLQFLFEYFSETQRNKGNFPGRFSGRQFSNSRSEMNVSTLELGDSALYLCASSITSRETQYFGPGTRLLVL.

J is TRBJ2-7 and V is TRBV9, with D tentatively TRBD1 or TRBD2 (6 bases each). The CDR3 is 16 residues long. CDR1 is SGDLS, CDR2 YYNGEE, per germline. Trimming stripped 2 bases from V and 0 bases from J, with 15 bases between. The CDR3 protein is CASSVGPGGPSYEQYF. The CDR3 DNA sequence: TGTGCCAGCAGCGTGGGCCCTGGGGGGCCCTCCTACGAGCAGTACTTC.

The chain combines TRBV6-5 with TRBJ1-3, with no clear D. The V and J ends lost 0 bases and 5 bases respectively, with 8 bases between them. The length of the CDR3 is 14 residues. Germline lookup yields CDR1 MNHEY and CDR2 SVGAGI. CDR3 in amino acids: CASSYSKVRNTIYF. In nucleotides, the CDR3 is TGTGCCAGCAGTTACTCGAAAGTGAGAAACACCATATATTTT.

V and J are TRBV6-1 and TRBJ2-5; a weak D match, TRBD1 (6 bases). This CDR3 is built from 14 residues. Trimming left V 2 bases short and J 4 bases short, with 11 bases between. CDR1 and CDR2 from the germline V gene are MNHNS and SASEGT. CDR3 sequence reads: CASSETTGLETQYF. In DNA form, the CDR3 reads TGTGCCAGCAGTGAAACTACAGGGCTAGAGACCCAGTACTTC.